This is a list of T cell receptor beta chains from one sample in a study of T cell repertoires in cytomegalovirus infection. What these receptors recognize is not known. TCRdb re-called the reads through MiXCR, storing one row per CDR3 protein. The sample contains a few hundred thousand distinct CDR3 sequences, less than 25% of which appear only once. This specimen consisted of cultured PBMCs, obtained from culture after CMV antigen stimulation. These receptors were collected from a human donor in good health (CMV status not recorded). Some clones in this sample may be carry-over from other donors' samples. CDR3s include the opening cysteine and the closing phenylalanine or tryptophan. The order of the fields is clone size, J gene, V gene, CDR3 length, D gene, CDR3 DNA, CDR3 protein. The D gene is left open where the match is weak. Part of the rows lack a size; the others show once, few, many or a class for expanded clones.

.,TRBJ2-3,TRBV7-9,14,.,TGTGCCAGCAGCTTAAGATTCGGCCCAGATACGCAGTATTTT,CASSLRFGPDTQYF
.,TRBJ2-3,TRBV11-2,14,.,TGTGCCAGCAGCTCTCGGCTGACTAGTTTGACGCAGTATTTT,CASSSRLTSLTQYF
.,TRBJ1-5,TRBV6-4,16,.,TGTGCCAGCAGTGAGATTAATTTGGCTGGCAATCAGCCCCAGCATTTT,CASSEINLAGNQPQHF
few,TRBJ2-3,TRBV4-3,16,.,TGCGCCAGCAGCCAAGATCGGCTCGGACGTACAGATACGCAGTATTTT,CASSQDRLGRTDTQYF
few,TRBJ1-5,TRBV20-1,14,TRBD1,TGCAGTGCCCTACAGGGGGGGGTCAATCAGCCCCAGCATTTT,CSALQGGVNQPQHF
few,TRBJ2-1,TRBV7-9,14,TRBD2,TGTGCCAGCCGAGCTAGCGGGAGTTCCAATGAGCAGTTCTTC,CASRASGSSNEQFF
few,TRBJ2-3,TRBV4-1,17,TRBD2,TGCGCCAGCAGCCAAGGGGGGACTAGCGGGGGTGGGGATACGCAGTATTTT,CASSQGGTSGGGDTQYF
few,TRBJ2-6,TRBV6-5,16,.,TGTGCCAGCAGTCGCGGGGCAGGCGCTGGGGCCAACGTCCTGACTTTC,CASSRGAGAGANVLTF
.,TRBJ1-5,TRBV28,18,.,TGTGCCAGCAGTTTAGGACGATTCTACAGGGAACGCAATCAGCCCCAGCATTTT,CASSLGRFYRERNQPQHF
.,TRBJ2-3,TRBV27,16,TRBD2,TGTGCCAGCAGTTTCATAGGGACTAGAACATCGGATACGCAGTATTTT,CASSFIGTRTSDTQYF
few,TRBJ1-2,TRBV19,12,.,TGTGCCAGTAGTATTCGGGGCTATGGCTACACCTTC,CASSIRGYGYTF
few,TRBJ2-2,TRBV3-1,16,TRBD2,TGTGCCAGCAGCCATTGGACTAGCGGGAGGCCCGGGGAGCTGTTTTTT,CASSHWTSGRPGELFF
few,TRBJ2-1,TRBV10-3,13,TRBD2,TGTGCCACTACGTTAGCGGGAGCCAATGAGCAGTTCTTC,CATTLAGANEQFF
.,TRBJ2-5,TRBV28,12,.,TGTGCCAGTTCGACATTCGAAGAGACCCAGTACTTC,CASSTFEETQYF
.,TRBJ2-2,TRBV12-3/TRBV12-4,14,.,TGTGCCAGCAGGAGTTTGTCGAACACCGGGGAGCTGTTTTTT,CASRSLSNTGELFF
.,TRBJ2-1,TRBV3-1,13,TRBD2,TGTGCCAGCAGCCCTTTCGGCCGGACTAGTCTATTCTTC,CASSPFGRTSLFF
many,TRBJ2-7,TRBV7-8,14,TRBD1,TGTGCCAGCTCCCGCAGGGGGTATACCTACGAGCAGTACTTC,CASSRRGYTYEQYF